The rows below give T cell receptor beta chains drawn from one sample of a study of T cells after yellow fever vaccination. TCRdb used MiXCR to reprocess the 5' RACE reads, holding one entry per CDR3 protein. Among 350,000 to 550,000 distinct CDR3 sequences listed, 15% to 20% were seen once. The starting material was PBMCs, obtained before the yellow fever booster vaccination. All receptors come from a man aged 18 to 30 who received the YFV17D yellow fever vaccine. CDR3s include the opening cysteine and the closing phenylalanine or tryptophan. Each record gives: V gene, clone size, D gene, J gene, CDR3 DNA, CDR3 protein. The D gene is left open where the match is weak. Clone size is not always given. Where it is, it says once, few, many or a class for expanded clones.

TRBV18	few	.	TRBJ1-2	TGTGCCAGCTCGTCAGAGGAGTCCTATGGCTACACCTTC	CASSSEESYGYTF
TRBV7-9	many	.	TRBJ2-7	TGTGCCAGCAGCTTAGCGCGAGGTAAAGTAGCCTACGAGCAGTACTTC	CASSLARGKVAYEQYF
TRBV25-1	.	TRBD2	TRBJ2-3	TGTGCCAGCACCCCCCATTCACTAGCGGGGGGAGATACGCAGTATTTT	CASTPHSLAGGDTQYF
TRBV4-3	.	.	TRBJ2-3	TGCGCCAGCAGCCAGGACAGTAGCGGGAGCACAGATACGCAGTATTTT	CASSQDSSGSTDTQYF
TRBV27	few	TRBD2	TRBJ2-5	TGTGCCAGCAGTTTCTACGCGGGGGGGTTTGGAGAGACCCAGTACTTC	CASSFYAGGFGETQYF
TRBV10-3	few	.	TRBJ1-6	TGTGCCATCAGTGAGTCTGCAGGGCTAGGTGGTAATTCACCCCTCCACTTT	CAISESAGLGGNSPLHF
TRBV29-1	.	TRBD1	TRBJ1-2	TGCAGCGTTGATATCGACAGGGAGCGCGGCTACACCTTC	CSVDIDRERGYTF
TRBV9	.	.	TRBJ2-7	TGTGCCAGCAGCCTAGGGGTAACCGGGGCCTACGAGCAGTACTTC	CASSLGVTGAYEQYF
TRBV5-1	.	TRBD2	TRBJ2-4	TGCGCCAGCAGCTCGTTACTAGCGGGGGGTACGGCCAAAAACATTCAGTACTTC	CASSSLLAGGTAKNIQYF
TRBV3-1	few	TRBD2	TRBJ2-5	TGTGCCAGCAGCCACTACTACGGGGGGGCCACGGGGACCCAGTACTTC	CASSHYYGGATGTQYF
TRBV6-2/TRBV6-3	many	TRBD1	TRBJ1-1	TGTGCCAGCAGTGAGCTGACAGGGGTGAACACTGAAGCTTTCTTT	CASSELTGVNTEAFF
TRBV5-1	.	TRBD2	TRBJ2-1	TGCGCCAGCAGCTCTCGGCCGGGGGGGAATGAGCAGTTCTTC	CASSSRPGGNEQFF
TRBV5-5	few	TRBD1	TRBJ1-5	TGTGCCAGCAGCTTGGGGGACAGGGCGAGCAATCAGCCCCAGCATTTT	CASSLGDRASNQPQHF
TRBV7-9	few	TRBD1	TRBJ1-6	TGTGCCAGCAGCCGGGGACAGGCCCATTCACCCCTCCACTTT	CASSRGQAHSPLHF
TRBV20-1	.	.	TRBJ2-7	TGCAGTGCTAGAGATAGACGGGGGCGATACGAGCAGTACTTC	CSARDRRGRYEQYF
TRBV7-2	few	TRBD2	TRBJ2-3	TGTGCCAGCAGCTTTAGAGCGGGGGGCAATACAGATACGCAGTATTTT	CASSFRAGGNTDTQYF
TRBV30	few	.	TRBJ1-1	TGTGCCTGGAGTCTCACGGCGACAGCTTTCTTT	CAWSLTATAFF
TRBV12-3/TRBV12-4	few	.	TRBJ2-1	TGTGCCAGCAGTTTTTACCTTGGACATACCTACAATGAGCAGTTCTTC	CASSFYLGHTYNEQFF
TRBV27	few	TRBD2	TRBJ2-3	TGTGCCAGCAGTTTAGTAGCGGGGGACACAGATACGCAGTATTTT	CASSLVAGDTDTQYF
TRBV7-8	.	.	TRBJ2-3	TGTGCCAGCCGCAGGGGGGGAGGGGTTGATACGCAGTATTTT	CASRRGGGVDTQYF
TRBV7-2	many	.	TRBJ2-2	TGTGCCAGCAGGGCTACAACAGGGAGATGGGCCGGGGAGCTGTTTTTT	CASRATTGRWAGELFF
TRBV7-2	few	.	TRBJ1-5	TGTGCCAGCAGCCTATCAACAGGGCCCCAGCATTTT	CASSLSTGPQHF
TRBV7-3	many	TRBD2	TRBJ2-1	TGTGCCAGCAGCTCGGGGGGCTCCTACAATGAGCAGTTCTTC	CASSSGGSYNEQFF
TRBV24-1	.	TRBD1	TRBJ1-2	TGTGCCACCAGTGATTCGACAGGGTACTATGGCTACACCTTC	CATSDSTGYYGYTF
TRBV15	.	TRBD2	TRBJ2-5	TGTGCCACCAGAGAAGGGAGGGGTGAGGACTTC	CATREGRGEDF
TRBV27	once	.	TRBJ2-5	TGTGCCAGCAGTTGGCAGGGGCCTTTTGGGACCCAGTACTTC	CASSWQGPFGTQYF
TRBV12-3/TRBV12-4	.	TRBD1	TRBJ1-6	TGTGCCAGCAGTTTAATTGACAGGGGCCGGTCACCCCTCCACTTT	CASSLIDRGRSPLHF
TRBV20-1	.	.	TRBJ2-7	TGCAGTGCCATCCTGACCCCGGGGCAGTACTTC	CSAILTPGQYF
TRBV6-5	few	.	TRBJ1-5	TGTGCCAGTGGGGCCCGGGGGGCCAATCAGCCCCAGCATTTT	CASGARGANQPQHF
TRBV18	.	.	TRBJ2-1	TGTGCCAGCTCACCATTGCAGGACAATGAGCAGTTCTTC	CASSPLQDNEQFF